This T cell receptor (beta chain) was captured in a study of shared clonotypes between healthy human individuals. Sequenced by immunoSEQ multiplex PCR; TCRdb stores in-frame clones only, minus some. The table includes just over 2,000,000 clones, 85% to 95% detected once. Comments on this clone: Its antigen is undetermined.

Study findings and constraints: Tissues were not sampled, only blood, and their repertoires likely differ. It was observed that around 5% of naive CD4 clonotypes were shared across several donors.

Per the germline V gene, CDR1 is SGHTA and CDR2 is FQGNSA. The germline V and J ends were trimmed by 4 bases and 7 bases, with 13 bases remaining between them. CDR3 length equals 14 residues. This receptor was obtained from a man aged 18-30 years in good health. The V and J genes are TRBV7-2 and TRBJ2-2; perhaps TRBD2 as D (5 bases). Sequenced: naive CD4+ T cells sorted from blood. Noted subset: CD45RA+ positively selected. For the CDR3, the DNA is TGTGCCAGCAGCTCGGGATTAAACGGCGGGGAGCTGTTTTTT. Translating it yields CASSSGLNGGELFF. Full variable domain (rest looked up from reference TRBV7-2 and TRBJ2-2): GAGVSQSPSNKVTEKGKDVELRCDPISGHTALYWYRQSLGQGLEFLIYFQGNSAPDKSGLPSDRFSAERTGGSVSTLTIQRTQQEDSAVYLCASSSGLNGGELFFGEGSRLTVL.